The clone carrying this T cell receptor (beta chain) was seen ten or more times. Its antigen is as yet unknown. The sample is drawn from a study of CD8 T cells in ankylosing spondylitis. Study-level findings and limits: For ankylosing spondylitis blood, a TCR beta motif of under 10 highly homologous variants appeared characteristic. Within matched ankylosing spondylitis synovial fluid, disease-linked clones were reportedly significantly enriched.

Each TCR beta library was made by quantitative 5'-RACE that incorporated molecular barcodes. TCRdb re-derived calls from the 5' RACE reads in MiXCR, one entry per CDR3 protein. The sample carries 130,000 or so distinct CDR3 sequences, about an eighth recorded once. V lost 10 bases, J lost 3 bases, and 8 bases stayed unmatched. Germline CDR1 MNHNS, CDR2 SASEGT. CDR3 length equals 13 residues. Source material: blood, either unsorted or a sorted T cell fraction (not recorded which). The rearrangement joins TRBV6-1 to TRBJ1-1; 7 nucleotides agree with TRBD1. This sequence originates from a female donor with ankylosing spondylitis or in good health (not recorded which). CDR3 DNA sequence: TGTGCCACCCACGACAGGGATGACACTGAAGCTTTCTTT. This encodes CATHDRDDTEAFF.